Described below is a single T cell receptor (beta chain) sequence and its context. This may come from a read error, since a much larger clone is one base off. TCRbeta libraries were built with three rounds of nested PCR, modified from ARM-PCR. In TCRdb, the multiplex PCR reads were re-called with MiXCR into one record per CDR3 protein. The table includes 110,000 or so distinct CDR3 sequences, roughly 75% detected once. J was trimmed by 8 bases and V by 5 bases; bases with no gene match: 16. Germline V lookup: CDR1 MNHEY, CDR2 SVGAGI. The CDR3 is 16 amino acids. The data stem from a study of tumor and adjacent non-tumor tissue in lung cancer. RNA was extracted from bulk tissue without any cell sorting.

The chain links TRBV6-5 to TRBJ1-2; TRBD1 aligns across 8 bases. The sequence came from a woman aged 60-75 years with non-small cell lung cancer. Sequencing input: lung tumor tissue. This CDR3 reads CASSGPGQASSGGYTF. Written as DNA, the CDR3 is TGTGCCAGCAGTGGGCCGGGACAGGCCTCTTCCGGCGGCTACACCTTC.